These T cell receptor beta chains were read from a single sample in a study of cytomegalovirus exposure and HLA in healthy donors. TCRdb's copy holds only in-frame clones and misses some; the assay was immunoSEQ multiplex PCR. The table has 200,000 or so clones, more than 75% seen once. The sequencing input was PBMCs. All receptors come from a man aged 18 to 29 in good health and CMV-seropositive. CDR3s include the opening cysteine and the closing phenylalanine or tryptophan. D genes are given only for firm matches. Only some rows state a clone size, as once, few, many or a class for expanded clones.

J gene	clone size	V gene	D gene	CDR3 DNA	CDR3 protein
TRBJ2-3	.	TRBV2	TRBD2	TGTGCCAGCAGCGGGGGAGGGGCCGGGTTCACAGATACGCAGTATTTT	CASSGGGAGFTDTQYF
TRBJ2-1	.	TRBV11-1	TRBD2	TGTGCCAGCAGCCGCACGGGACTAGCGGGAGCGGAGCAGTTCTTC	CASSRTGLAGAEQFF
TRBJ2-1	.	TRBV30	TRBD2	TGTGCCTGGAACAGCGGGACTAGCGGGAGACAGCCCTACAATGAGCAGTTCTTC	CAWNSGTSGRQPYNEQFF
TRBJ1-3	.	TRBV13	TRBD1	TGTGCCAGCAGCTTTGTCGGACAGGGCTTAAGAAACACCATATATTTT	CASSFVGQGLRNTIYF
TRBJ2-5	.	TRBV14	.	TGTGCCAGCAGCCAAGAAATTGGGGCAACAGAGACCCAGTACTTC	CASSQEIGATETQYF
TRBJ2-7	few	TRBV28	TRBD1	TGTGCCAGCAGCCCGACAGGGGGCGGAATCTACGAGCAGTACTTC	CASSPTGGGIYEQYF
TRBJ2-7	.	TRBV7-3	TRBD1	TGTGCCAGCAGCGTGACAGGGGCGCGCGAGCAGTACTTC	CASSVTGAREQYF
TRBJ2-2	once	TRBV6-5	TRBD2	TGTGCCAGCAAGCGCGGGAGACGGGCCGGGGAGCTGTTTTTT	CASKRGRRAGELFF
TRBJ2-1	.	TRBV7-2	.	TGTGCCAGCAGCTCTTGGGGCAGGGGCCCCTACAATGAGCAGTTCTTC	CASSSWGRGPYNEQFF
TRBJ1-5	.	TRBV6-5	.	TGTGCCAGCAGCAGACAGAGAAATCAGCCCCAGCATTTT	CASSRQRNQPQHF
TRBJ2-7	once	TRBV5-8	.	TGTGCCAGCAGTATGAAGGGGGCCTACGAGCAGTACTTC	CASSMKGAYEQYF
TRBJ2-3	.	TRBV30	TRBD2	TGTGCCTGGGGCGGGGGAGGGTACACAGATACGCAGTATTTT	CAWGGGGYTDTQYF
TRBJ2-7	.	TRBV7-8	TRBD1	TGTGCCAGCAGCTTAACGGACAGGGCGAACGAGCAGTACTTC	CASSLTDRANEQYF
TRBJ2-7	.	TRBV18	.	TGTGCCAGCTCGTCACCGGGGAGAGGGTACGAGCAGTACTTC	CASSSPGRGYEQYF
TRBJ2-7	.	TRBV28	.	TGTGCCAGCAGTTCCGGCGGAGGGAGCTCCTACGAGCAGTACTTC	CASSSGGGSSYEQYF
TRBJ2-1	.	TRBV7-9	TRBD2	TGTGCCAGCAGCTTCGGACTAGCGGGAGGCAATGAGCAGTTCTTC	CASSFGLAGGNEQFF
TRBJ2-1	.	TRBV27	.	TGTGCCAGCAGATCATCGGCGGTAGTTTCGATCAATGAGCAGTTCTTC	CASRSSAVVSINEQFF
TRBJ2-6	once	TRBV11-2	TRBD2	TGTGCCAGCAGGGCCTTGGGGGGGAGGGCTGGGGCCAACGTCCTGACTTTC	CASRALGGRAGANVLTF
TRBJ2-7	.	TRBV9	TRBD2	TGTGCCAGCAGCGGACTAGCGGGTCCGGGGCAGTACTTC	CASSGLAGPGQYF
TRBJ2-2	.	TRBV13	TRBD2	TGTGCCAGCAGCCCTCGACTAGCGGGAAACACCGGGGAGCTGTTTTTT	CASSPRLAGNTGELFF
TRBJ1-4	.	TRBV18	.	TGTGCCAGCTCCCCCGAGAGCCTTAATGAAAAACTGTTTTTT	CASSPESLNEKLFF
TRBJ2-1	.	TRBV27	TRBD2	TGTGCCAGCAGTTCCCATACTAGCGGACAATACAATGAGCAGTTCTTC	CASSSHTSGQYNEQFF
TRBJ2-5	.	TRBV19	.	TGTGCCAGTAGTATACGGTTCCAAGAGACCCAGTACTTC	CASSIRFQETQYF
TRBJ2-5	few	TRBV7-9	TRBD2	TGTGCCAGCAGCTCCGGGGATCACGGGAGGGAGACCCAGTACTTC	CASSSGDHGRETQYF
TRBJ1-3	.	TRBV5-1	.	TGCGCCAGCAGCTTCGGGGGTACTGGAAACACCATATATTTT	CASSFGGTGNTIYF
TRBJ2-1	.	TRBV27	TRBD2	TGTGCCAGCAGTTTATCGGGCGGGAGGGCGGGTGAGCAGTTCTTC	CASSLSGGRAGEQFF
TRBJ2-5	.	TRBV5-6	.	TGTGCCAGCAGCTTATTCACAGGAGTCGAGACCCAGTACTTC	CASSLFTGVETQYF
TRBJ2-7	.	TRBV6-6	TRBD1	TGTGCCAGCAGTTACCCGGGACAGAGTCTTGAGCAGTACTTC	CASSYPGQSLEQYF
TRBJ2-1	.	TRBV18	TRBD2	TGTGCCAGCTCACCAGGATCGGCAGCGGGAGTTTGGAATGAGCAGTTCTTC	CASSPGSAAGVWNEQFF
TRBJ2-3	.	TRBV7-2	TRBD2	TGTGCCAGCAGCCCTATGGGACTACTTTTCACAGATACGCAGTATTTT	CASSPMGLLFTDTQYF
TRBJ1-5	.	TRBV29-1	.	TGCAGCGTTGTAAAGGGTGGGGAGAATCAGCCCCAGCATTTT	CSVVKGGENQPQHF
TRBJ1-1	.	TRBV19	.	TGTGCCAGTAGTAATACCGGGACATCGAACACTGAAGCTTTCTTT	CASSNTGTSNTEAFF
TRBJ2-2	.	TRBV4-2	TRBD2	TGTGCCAGCAGCCTTTGGACTAGCGGCGGGGAGCTGTTTTTT	CASSLWTSGGELFF
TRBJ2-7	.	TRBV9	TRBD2	TGTGCCAGCAGCGTCTCGGGGGGAGCGATCTACGAGCAGTACTTC	CASSVSGGAIYEQYF
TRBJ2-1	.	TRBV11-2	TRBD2	TGTGCCAGCAGCCCCAGCGGGAGTGATGAGCAGTTCTTC	CASSPSGSDEQFF